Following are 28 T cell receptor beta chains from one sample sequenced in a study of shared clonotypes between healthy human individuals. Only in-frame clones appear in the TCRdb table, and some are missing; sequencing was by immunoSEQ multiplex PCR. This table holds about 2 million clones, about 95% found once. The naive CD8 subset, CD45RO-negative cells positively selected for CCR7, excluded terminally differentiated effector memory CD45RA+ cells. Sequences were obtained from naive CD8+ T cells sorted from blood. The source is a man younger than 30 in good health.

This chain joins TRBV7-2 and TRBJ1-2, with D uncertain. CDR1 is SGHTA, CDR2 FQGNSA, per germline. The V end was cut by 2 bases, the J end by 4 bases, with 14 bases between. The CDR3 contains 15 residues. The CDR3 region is CASSLPSWQPYGYTF. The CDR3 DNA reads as TGTGCCAGCAGCTTACCCTCTTGGCAGCCCTATGGCTACACCTTC.

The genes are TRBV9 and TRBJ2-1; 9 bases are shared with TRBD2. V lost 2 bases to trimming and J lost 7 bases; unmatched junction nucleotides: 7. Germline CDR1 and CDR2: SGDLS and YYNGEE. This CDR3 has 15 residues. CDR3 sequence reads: CASSVGGRAENEQFF. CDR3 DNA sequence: TGTGCCAGCAGCGTGGGCGGGAGGGCGGAGAATGAGCAGTTCTTC. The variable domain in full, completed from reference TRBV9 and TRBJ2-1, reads DSGVTQTPKHLITATGQRVTLRCSPRSGDLSVYWYQQSLDQGLQFLIQYYNGEERAKGNILERFSAQQFPDLHSELNLSSLELGDSALYFCASSVGGRAENEQFFGPGTRLTVL.

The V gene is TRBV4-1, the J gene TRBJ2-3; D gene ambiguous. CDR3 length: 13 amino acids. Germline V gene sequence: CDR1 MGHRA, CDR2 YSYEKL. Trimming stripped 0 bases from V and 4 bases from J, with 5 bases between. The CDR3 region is CASSQDMADTQYF. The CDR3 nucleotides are TGCGCCAGCAGCCAAGATATGGCAGATACGCAGTATTTT.

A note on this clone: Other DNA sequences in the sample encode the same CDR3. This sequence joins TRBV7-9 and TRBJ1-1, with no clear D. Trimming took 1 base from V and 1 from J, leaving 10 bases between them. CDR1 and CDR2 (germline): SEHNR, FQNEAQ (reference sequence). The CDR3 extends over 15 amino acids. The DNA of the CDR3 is TGTGCCAGCAGCTTAGGCTGGGGAAGGAACACTGAAGCTTTCTTT. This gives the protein CASSLGWGRNTEAFF.

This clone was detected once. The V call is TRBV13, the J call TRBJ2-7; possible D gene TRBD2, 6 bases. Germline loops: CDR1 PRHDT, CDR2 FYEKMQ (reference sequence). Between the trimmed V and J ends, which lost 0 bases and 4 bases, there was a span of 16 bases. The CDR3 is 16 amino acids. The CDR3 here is CASSLGRASGRYEQYF. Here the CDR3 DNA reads TGTGCCAGCAGCTTAGGAAGGGCGTCAGGGAGGTACGAGCAGTACTTC.

The CDR3 region is CASSGGLSGDEQYF. The DNA of the CDR3 is TGTGCCAGCAGTGGAGGCCTGTCAGGGGACGAGCAGTACTTC. The chain is built from TRBV2 and TRBJ2-7; the D gene is possibly TRBD1 (6 bases). This CDR3 region has 14 residues. The germline V and J ends were trimmed by 4 bases and 5 bases, with 15 bases remaining between them. Germline CDR1 is SNHLY and CDR2 is FYNNEI.

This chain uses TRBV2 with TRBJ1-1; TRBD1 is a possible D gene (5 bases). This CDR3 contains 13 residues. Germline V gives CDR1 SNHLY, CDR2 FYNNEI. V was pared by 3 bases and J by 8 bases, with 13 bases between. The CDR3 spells CASSEKRGIEAFF. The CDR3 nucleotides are TGTGCCAGCAGTGAGAAGAGGGGAATCGAAGCTTTCTTT.

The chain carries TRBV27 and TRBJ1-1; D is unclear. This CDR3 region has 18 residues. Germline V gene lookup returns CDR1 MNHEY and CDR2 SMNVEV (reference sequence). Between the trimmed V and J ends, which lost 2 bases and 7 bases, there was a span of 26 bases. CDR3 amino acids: CASSLNPPTTAGLVEAFF. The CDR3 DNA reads TGTGCCAGCAGTTTAAACCCTCCCACGACTGCGGGCTTAGTTGAAGCTTTCTTT.

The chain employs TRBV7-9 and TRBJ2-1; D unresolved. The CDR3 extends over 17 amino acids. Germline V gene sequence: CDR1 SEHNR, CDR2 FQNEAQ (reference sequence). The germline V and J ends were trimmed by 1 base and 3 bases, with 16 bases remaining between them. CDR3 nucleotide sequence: TGTGCCAGCAGCTTAGTGCCAGCTCTGGGCCTCTACAATGAGCAGTTCTTC. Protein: CASSLVPALGLYNEQFF.

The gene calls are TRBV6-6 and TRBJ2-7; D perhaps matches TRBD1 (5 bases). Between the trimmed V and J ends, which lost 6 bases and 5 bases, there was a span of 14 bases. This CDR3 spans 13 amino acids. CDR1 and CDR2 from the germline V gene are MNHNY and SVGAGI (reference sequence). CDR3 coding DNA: TGTGCCAGCAGACGTTTGGGGCCCGACGAGCAGTACTTC. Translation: CASRRLGPDEQYF.

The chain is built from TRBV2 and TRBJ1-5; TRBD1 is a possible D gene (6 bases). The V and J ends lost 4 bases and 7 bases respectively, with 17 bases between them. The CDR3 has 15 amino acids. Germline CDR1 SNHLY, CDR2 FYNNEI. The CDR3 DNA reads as TGTGCCAGCAGTGGTCTGGAAGGGGGGAGGCAGCCCCAGCATTTT. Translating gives CASSGLEGGRQPQHF.

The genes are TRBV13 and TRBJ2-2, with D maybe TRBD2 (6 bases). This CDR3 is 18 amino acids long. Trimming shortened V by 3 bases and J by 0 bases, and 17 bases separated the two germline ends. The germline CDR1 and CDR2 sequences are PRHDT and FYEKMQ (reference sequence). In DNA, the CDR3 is TGTGCCAGCAGCTTTCGTTTCGCTGCGGGAACGAACACCGGGGAGCTGTTTTTT. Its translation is CASSFRFAAGTNTGELFF. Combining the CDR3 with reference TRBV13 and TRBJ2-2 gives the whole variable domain AAGVIQSPRHLIKEKRETATLKCYPIPRHDTVYWYQQGPGQDPQFLISFYEKMQSDKGSIPDRFSAQQFSDYHSELNMSSLELGDSALYFCASSFRFAAGTNTGELFFGEGSRLTVL.

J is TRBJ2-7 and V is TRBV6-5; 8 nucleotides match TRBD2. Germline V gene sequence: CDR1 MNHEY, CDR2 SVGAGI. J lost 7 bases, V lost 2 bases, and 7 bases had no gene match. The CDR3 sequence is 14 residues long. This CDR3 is CASSYREGRKEQYF. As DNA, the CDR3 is TGTGCCAGCAGTTACCGGGAGGGGCGGAAGGAGCAGTACTTC.

The CDR3 nucleotides read TGTGCCAGTAGTCTCGACGCTGAATATCAGCCCCAGCATTTT. It specifies CASSLDAEYQPQHF. The gene calls are TRBV19 and TRBJ1-5; D is unclear. Deletions cut 5 bases from V and 5 bases from J, with 13 bases between. Germline V gives CDR1 LNHDA, CDR2 SQIVND (reference sequence). The CDR3 loop spans 14 amino acids.

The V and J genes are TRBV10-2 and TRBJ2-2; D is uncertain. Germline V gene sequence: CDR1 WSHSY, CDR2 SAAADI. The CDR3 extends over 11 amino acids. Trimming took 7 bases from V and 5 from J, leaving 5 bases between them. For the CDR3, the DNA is TGCGCCAGCAAAGGGACCGGGGAGCTGTTTTTT. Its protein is CASKGTGELFF.

The CDR3 sequence: CASSPWAGSGEKLFF. The CDR3 bases are TGTGCCAGCAGCCCCTGGGCAGGGTCGGGTGAAAAACTGTTTTTT. The V call is TRBV7-6, the J call TRBJ1-4; a weak D match, TRBD1 (5 bases). The CDR3 is 15 residues long. V lost 5 bases and J lost 7, with 17 bases in between. The V gene's germline CDR1 is SGHVS and CDR2 FNYEAQ.

CDR3 coding DNA: TGTGCCAGCAGCTTAGAGGGGGCCCGTAATTCACCCCTCCACTTT. This sequence encodes CASSLEGARNSPLHF. The V call is TRBV7-8, the J call TRBJ1-6; 7 bases match TRBD1. The V gene end was trimmed by 1 base and the J gene end by 6 bases; junction bases not matched to a gene: 3. Germline V gene data show CDR1 as SGHVS and CDR2 as FQNEAQ. CDR3 length equals 15 residues. Together with reference TRBV7-8 and TRBJ1-6, the CDR3 gives the full variable domain: GAGVSQSPRYKVAKRGQDVALRCDPISGHVSLFWYQQALGQGPEFLTYFQNEAQLDKSGLPSDRFFAERPEGSVSTLKIQRTQQEDSAVYLCASSLEGARNSPLHFGNGTRLTVT.

Written as DNA, the CDR3 is TGTGCCAGCAGTTTGGGTCTTGGGGTCCTTAATGAAAAACTGTTTTTT. Protein product: CASSLGLGVLNEKLFF. The rearrangement links TRBV28 to TRBJ1-4; D is ambiguous. The V gene lost 3 bases and the J gene lost 4 bases, with 15 bases spanning the gap. Germline lookup yields CDR1 MDHEN and CDR2 SYDVKM. The CDR3 runs to 16 residues.

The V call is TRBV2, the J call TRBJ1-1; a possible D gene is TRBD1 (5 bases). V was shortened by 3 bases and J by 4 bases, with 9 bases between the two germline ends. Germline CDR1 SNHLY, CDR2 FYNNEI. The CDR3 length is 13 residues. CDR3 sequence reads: CASSDRQGTEAFF. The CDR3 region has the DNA TGTGCCAGCAGTGATCGGCAGGGCACTGAAGCTTTCTTT.

CDR3 DNA sequence: TGTGCCAGCAGCTCTATACCGGGACAGGGAATCAATGAGCAGTTCTTC. The encoded protein is CASSSIPGQGINEQFF. The chain couples TRBV11-3 to TRBJ2-1; 9 nucleotides align to TRBD1. The V and J ends lost 4 bases and 6 bases, in that order; junction bases with no gene match: 10. This CDR3 is built from 16 residues. The germline V gene encodes CDR1 SGHNT and CDR2 YENEEA.

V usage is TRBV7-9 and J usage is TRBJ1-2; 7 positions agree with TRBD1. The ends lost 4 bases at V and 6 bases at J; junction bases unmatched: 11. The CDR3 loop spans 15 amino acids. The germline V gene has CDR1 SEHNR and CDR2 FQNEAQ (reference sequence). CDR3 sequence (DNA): TGTGCCAGCAGCTCCCTGACAGGGCGGTTTAATGGCTACACCTTC. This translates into CASSSLTGRFNGYTF.

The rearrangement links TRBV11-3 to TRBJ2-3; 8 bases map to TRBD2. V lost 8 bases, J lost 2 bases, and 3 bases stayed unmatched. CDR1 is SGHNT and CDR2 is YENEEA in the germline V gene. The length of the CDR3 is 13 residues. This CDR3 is CASRGGDTDTQYF. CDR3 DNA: TGTGCCAGCCGGGGGGGTGACACAGATACGCAGTATTTT.

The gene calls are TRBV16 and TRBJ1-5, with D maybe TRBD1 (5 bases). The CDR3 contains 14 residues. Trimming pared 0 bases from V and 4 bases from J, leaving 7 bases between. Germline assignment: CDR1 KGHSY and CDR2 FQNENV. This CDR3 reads CASSQSSGNQPQHF. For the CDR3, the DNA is TGTGCCAGCAGCCAATCGTCAGGGAATCAGCCCCAGCATTTT. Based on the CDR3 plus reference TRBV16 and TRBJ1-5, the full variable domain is GEEVAQTPKHLVRGEGQKAKLYCAPIKGHSYVFWYQQVLKNEFKFLISFQNENVFDETGMPKERFSAKCLPNSPCSLEIQATKLEDSAVYFCASSQSSGNQPQHFGDGTRLSIL.

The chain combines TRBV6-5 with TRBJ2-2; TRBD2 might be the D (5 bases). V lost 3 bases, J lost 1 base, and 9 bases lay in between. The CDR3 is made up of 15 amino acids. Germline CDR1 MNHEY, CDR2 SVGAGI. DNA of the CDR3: TGTGCCAGCAGTTATAGACTAATGAACACCGGGGAGCTGTTTTTT. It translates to CASSYRLMNTGELFF.

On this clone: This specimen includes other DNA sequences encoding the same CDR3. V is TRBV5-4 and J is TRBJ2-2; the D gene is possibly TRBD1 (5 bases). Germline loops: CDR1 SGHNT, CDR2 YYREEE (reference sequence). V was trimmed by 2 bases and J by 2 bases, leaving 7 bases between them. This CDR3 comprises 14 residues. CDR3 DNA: TGTGCCAGCAGCTTTACAGGAAACACCGGGGAGCTGTTTTTT. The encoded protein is CASSFTGNTGELFF.

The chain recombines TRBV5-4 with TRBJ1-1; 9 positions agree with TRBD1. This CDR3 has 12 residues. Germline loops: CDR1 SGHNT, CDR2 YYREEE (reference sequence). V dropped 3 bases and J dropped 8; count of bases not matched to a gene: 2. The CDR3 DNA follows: TGTGCCAGCAGCTACGGGACAGGGGAAGCTTTCTTT. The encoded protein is CASSYGTGEAFF.

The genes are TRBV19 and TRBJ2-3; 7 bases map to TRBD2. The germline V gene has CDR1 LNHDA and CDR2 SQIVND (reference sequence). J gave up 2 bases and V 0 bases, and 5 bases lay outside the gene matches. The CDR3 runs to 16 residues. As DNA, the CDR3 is TGTGCCAGTAGTATAGATAGATGGGACTACACAGATACGCAGTATTTT. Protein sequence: CASSIDRWDYTDTQYF.

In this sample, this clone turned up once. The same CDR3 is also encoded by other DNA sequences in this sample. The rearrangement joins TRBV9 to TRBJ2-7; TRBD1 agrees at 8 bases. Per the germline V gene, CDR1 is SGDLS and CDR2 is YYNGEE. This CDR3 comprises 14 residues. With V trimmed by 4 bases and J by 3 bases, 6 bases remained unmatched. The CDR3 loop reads CASSLGQGDYEQYF. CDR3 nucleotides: TGTGCCAGCAGCCTCGGACAGGGCGACTACGAGCAGTACTTC.